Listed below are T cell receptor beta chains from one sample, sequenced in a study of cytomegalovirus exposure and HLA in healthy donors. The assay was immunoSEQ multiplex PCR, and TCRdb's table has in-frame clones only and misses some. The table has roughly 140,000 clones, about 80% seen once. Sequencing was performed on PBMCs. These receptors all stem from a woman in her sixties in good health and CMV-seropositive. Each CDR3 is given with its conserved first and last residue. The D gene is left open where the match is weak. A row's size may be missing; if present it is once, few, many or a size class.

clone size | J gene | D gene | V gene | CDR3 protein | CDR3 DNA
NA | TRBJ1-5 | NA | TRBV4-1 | CASSQPPEERFGQPQHF | TGCGCCAGCAGCCAACCCCCTGAGGAGAGGTTTGGTCAGCCCCAGCATTTT
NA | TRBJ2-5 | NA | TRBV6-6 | CASSGGRQETQYF | TGTGCCAGCAGTGGGGGGAGGCAAGAGACCCAGTACTTC
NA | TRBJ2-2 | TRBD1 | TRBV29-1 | CSVANRGTGELFF | TGCAGCGTCGCGAACAGGGGAACCGGGGAGCTGTTTTTT
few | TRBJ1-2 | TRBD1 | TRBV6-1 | CASRGEGQGIGGYTF | TGTGCCAGCAGGGGAGAGGGACAGGGGATAGGAGGCTACACCTTC
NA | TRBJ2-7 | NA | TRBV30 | CAWRHKLGERTSYEQYF | TGTGCCTGGAGGCATAAACTGGGTGAGCGGACCTCCTACGAGCAGTACTTC
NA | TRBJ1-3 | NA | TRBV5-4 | CASSLGQSSGNTIYF | TGTGCCAGCAGCTTGGGACAGAGCTCTGGAAACACCATATATTTT
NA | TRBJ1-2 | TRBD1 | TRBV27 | CASSVGQGYGYTF | TGTGCCAGCAGTGTAGGACAGGGCTATGGCTACACCTTC
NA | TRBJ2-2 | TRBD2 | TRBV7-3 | CASSDLGGRRDTGELFF | TGTGCCAGCAGCGACCTCGGGGGGAGGCGGGACACCGGGGAGCTGTTTTTT
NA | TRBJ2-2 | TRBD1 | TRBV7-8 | CASSARTGGNTGELFF | TGTGCCAGCAGCGCGCGGACAGGCGGGAACACCGGGGAGCTGTTTTTT
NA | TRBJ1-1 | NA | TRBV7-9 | CASSLAPRGTEAFF | TGTGCCAGCAGCTTAGCTCCCAGGGGCACTGAAGCTTTCTTT
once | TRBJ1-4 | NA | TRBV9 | CASSSTGFGEKLFF | TGTGCCAGCAGCTCTACAGGGTTCGGGGAAAAACTGTTTTTT
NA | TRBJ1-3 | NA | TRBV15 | CATSRDRRADTIYF | TGTGCCACCAGCAGAGATAGGCGGGCTGACACCATATATTTT
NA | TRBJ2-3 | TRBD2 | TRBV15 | CATGRTGGLAGGTDTQYF | TGTGCCACCGGCAGAACGGGCGGACTAGCGGGAGGAACAGATACGCAGTATTTT
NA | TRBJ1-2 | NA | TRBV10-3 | CAISESFSGYGYTF | TGTGCCATCAGTGAGTCGTTTAGTGGCTATGGCTACACCTTC
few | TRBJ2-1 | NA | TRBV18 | CASSPRQADNEQFF | TGTGCCAGCTCACCACGGCAGGCCGACAATGAGCAGTTCTTC
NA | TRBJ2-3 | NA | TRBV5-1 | CASSQGLSTDTQYF | TGCGCCAGCAGCCAGGGACTGAGCACAGATACGCAGTATTTT
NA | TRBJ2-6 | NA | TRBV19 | CASGLQGSGANVLTF | TGTGCCAGTGGGCTCCAGGGGTCTGGGGCCAACGTCCTGACTTTC
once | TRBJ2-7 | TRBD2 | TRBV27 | CASSLLAGVREQYF | TGTGCCAGCAGTCTACTAGCGGGAGTCCGGGAGCAGTACTTC
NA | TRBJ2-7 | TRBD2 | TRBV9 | CARNLRGTSGRHEQYF | TGTGCCAGAAACCTTCGGGGGACTAGCGGGAGACACGAGCAGTACTTC
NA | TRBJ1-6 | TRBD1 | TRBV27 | CASSLSFPRATGNNSPLHF | TGTGCCAGCAGTTTATCCTTCCCCCGCGCGACAGGGAACAATTCACCCCTCCACTTT
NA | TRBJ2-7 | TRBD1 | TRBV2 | CASSQGKTGGYEQYF | TGTGCCAGCAGCCAAGGGAAGACAGGGGGCTACGAGCAGTACTTC
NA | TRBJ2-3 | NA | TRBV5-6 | CASSLGPGGTDTQYF | TGTGCCAGCAGCTTGGGGCCCGGGGGCACAGATACGCAGTATTTT
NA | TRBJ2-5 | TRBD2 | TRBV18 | CASSKAGAIVETQYF | TGTGCCAGCTCAAAAGCGGGAGCGATTGTAGAGACCCAGTACTTC
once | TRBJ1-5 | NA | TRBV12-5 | CASALGGGMPQHF | TGTGCTAGTGCCCTAGGGGGGGGAATGCCCCAGCATTTT
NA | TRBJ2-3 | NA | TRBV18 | CASSPASVDTQYF | TGTGCCAGCTCACCCGCTAGCGTAGATACGCAGTATTTT